Listed here are 25 T cell receptor beta chains from one sample, sequenced in a study of early T cells in non-severe SARS-CoV-2 infection. TCRdb independently ran MiXCR on the 5' RACE reads; one entry per CDR3 protein. The sample consists of about 50,000 distinct CDR3 sequences, about 9.3% of them appearing once. Sequencing input: whole blood. The receptor set was obtained from an adult who was a healthcare worker with PCR-confirmed SARS-CoV-2 infection or an uninfected control (not recorded which).

This sequence joins TRBV7-8 and TRBJ1-3, with a possible D match to TRBD1 (5 bases). Trimming cost V 2 bases and J 7 bases, with 15 bases left between them. Germline V CDR1 and CDR2: SGHVS, FQNEAQ. The CDR3 runs 15 residues. The CDR3 DNA reads as TGTGCCAGCAGCTTATCCCCCGGGGCACTGAACACCATATATTTT. Translating gives CASSLSPGALNTIYF.

The V and J genes are TRBV20-1 and TRBJ1-4, with D perhaps matching TRBD1 (6 bases). The germline V gene encodes CDR1 DFQATT and CDR2 SNEGSKA (reference sequence). The CDR3 extends over 17 amino acids. V lost 0 bases to trimming and J lost 2 bases, with 16 bases between them. CDR3 sequence reads: CSARDPQGWLTNEKLFF. CDR3 bases: TGCAGTGCTAGAGATCCTCAGGGGTGGTTGACTAATGAAAAACTGTTTTTT.

The chain carries TRBV10-3 and TRBJ2-3; 12 bases align to TRBD2. The V and J ends lost 3 bases and 1 base, in that order; junction bases with no gene match: 11. The CDR3 covers 19 residues. Germline V gives CDR1 ENHRY, CDR2 SYGVKD. CDR3 in DNA: TGTGCCATCAGTGAAACTCTCGCTAGCGGGAGGGAGGGCACAGATACGCAGTATTTT. The encoded protein is CAISETLASGREGTDTQYF.

The rearrangement uses TRBV7-9 and TRBJ1-1; D ambiguous. The germline CDR1 and CDR2 sequences are SEHNR and FQNEAQ (reference sequence). V was clipped by 6 bases and J by 3 bases, with 8 bases between them. The CDR3 has 12 amino acids. Here the CDR3 DNA reads TGTGCCAGCAGGATAACGGACACTGAAGCTTTCTTT. It yields the protein CASRITDTEAFF.

This clonotype occurred many times. The V gene is TRBV29-1, the J gene TRBJ2-1; weak D call: TRBD2 (6 bases). Trimming left V 7 bases short and J 6 bases short, with 22 bases between. There are 15 residues in the CDR3. Per the germline V gene, CDR1 is SQVTM and CDR2 is ANQGSEA. The CDR3 bases are TGCAGCGCCGCTGCGCGGGGTGCTCTCTCCAATGAGCAGTTCTTC. The encoded protein is CSAAARGALSNEQFF.

This sequence joins TRBV29-1 and TRBJ2-7, with 8 bases fitting TRBD2. Germline V gene data show CDR1 as SQVTM and CDR2 as ANQGSEA. With 1 base clipped from V and 0 bases from J, the junction kept 5 bases outside the gene matches. This CDR3 is 15 amino acids long. As DNA, the CDR3 is TGCAGCGTTGAAGTAGCGGGAAAATACTCCTACGAGCAGTACTTC. This translates into CSVEVAGKYSYEQYF.

This clonotype was picked up many times. The gene calls are TRBV28 and TRBJ2-2; 7 bases map to TRBD2. Germline loops: CDR1 MDHEN, CDR2 SYDVKM. Losses at the gene ends were 5 bases for V and 3 bases for J; bases not matched to a gene: 6. The CDR3 has 15 residues. CDR3 sequence reads: CASSPAGVDTGELFF. CDR3 DNA sequence: TGTGCCAGCAGTCCTGCGGGAGTTGACACCGGGGAGCTGTTTTTT.

This clonotype has a count of ten or more. The chain links TRBV12-3 or TRBV12-4 to TRBJ1-4; tentative D call: TRBD1 (5 bases). The CDR3 has 11 amino acids. Deletions cut 5 bases from V and 8 bases from J, with 6 bases between. The CDR3 sequence: CASSPGEKLFF. The CDR3 DNA reads TGTGCCAGCAGTCCAGGGGAAAAACTGTTTTTT.

This clonotype was observed at least ten times. The chain joins TRBV10-3 to TRBJ2-1; 7 bases line up with TRBD1. The CDR3 has 16 residues. V gave up 7 bases and J gave up 1 base; unmatched junction bases: 10. Germline lookup yields CDR1 ENHRY and CDR2 SYGVKD. The CDR3 bases are TGTGCCATCACGGCCAGGAACAGGGGTTCCTACAATGAGCAGTTCTTC. It yields the protein CAITARNRGSYNEQFF.

Many counts were recorded for this clonotype. The J gene is TRBJ2-4, the V gene TRBV19; either TRBD1 or TRBD2 may fit D (5 bases each). Germline V CDR1 and CDR2: LNHDA, SQIVND (reference sequence). V lost 5 bases, J lost 4 bases, and 12 bases lay in between. This CDR3 spans 14 amino acids. The CDR3 DNA follows: TGTGCCAGTAGTTCCACCGGGGCAAAAAACATTCAGTACTTC. Its translation is CASSSTGAKNIQYF.

This clonotype was observed many times. The chain combines TRBV28 with TRBJ1-2, with TRBD1 matching over 8 bases. Germline V gene sequence: CDR1 MDHEN, CDR2 SYDVKM. This CDR3 spans 12 amino acids. The junction had 6 bases not matched to a gene; V was cut back by 3 bases and J by 12 bases. The CDR3 DNA reads as TGTGCCAGCAGTTTCAGGGGGCGTGAAGACACCTTC. This translates into CASSFRGREDTF.

Many counts were recorded for this clonotype. V and J are TRBV4-1 and TRBJ1-2; a weak D match, TRBD1 (5 bases). Trimming cost V 1 base and J 1 base, with 13 bases left between them. Germline CDR1 is MGHRA and CDR2 is YSYEKL. This CDR3 contains 16 residues. CDR3 protein: CASSQVGGRGNYGYTF. DNA of the CDR3: TGCGCCAGCAGCCAAGTTGGGGGTAGGGGTAACTATGGCTACACCTTC.

This clonotype has at least ten counts. CDR3 coding DNA: TGTGCCAGCAGTTCCCGTGGGGGGCCCCAGCCCCAGCATTTT. Protein product: CASSSRGGPQPQHF. The gene calls are TRBV6-6 and TRBJ1-5; D is possibly TRBD1 (6 bases). Looked up from germline, CDR1 is MNHNY and CDR2 is SVGAGI (reference sequence). V was trimmed by 4 bases and J by 7 bases, leaving 14 bases between them. The CDR3 spans 14 residues.

This clonotype was observed at least ten times. The rearrangement joins TRBV4-2 to TRBJ2-7; D uncertain. This CDR3 spans 18 amino acids. Trimming removed 0 bases from V and 2 bases from J, with 20 bases in between. Germline CDR1 and CDR2: LGHNA and YNFKEQ. In DNA form, the CDR3 reads TGTGCCAGCAGCCAAGATGGTCGGAGTGACCCACGTACCTACGAGCAGTACTTC. It encodes CASSQDGRSDPRTYEQYF.

The genes are TRBV28 and TRBJ1-5; 12 positions agree with TRBD1. Germline V gene data show CDR1 as MDHEN and CDR2 as SYDVKM. This CDR3 is 15 amino acids long. The ends lost 5 bases at V and 6 bases at J; junction bases unmatched: 5. The CDR3 nucleotides read TGTGCCAGCAGTCGGGGACAGGGGGCAGGTCAGCCCCAGCATTTT. Its protein product is CASSRGQGAGQPQHF.

This clonotype was seen ten or more times. The rearrangement links TRBV20-1 to TRBJ1-6; D gene uncertain. The CDR3 extends over 15 amino acids. Trimming took 1 base from V and 5 from J, leaving 12 bases between them. Germline V CDR1 and CDR2: DFQATT, SNEGSKA (reference sequence). Here the CDR3 DNA reads TGCAGTGCTAGAGGGTTGGGTCTAAATAATTCACCCCTCCACTTT. Its protein product is CSARGLGLNNSPLHF.

V is TRBV9 and J is TRBJ1-1; D is ambiguous. The V end was cut by 0 bases, the J end by 6 bases, with 12 bases between. Germline-derived CDR1 and CDR2 are SGDLS and YYNGEE. This CDR3 comprises 14 residues. Here the CDR3 reads CASSVGTTFAEAFF. CDR3 DNA: TGTGCCAGCAGCGTAGGGACGACCTTTGCTGAAGCTTTCTTT.

The table lists this clonotype with a few counts. The rearrangement joins TRBV28 to TRBJ2-7; unclear D gene. This CDR3 has 12 amino acids. V lost 3 bases to trimming and J lost 5 bases, with 8 bases between them. Per germline, CDR1 MDHEN and CDR2 SYDVKM. CDR3 sequence (DNA): TGTGCCAGCAGTTTGGGTGTAGACGAGCAGTACTTC. It translates to CASSLGVDEQYF.

The CDR3 region is CASTLKGTEAFF. CDR3 in DNA: TGTGCCAGCACCCTAAAGGGCACTGAAGCTTTCTTT. V gene TRBV6-2 or TRBV6-3 combines with J gene TRBJ1-1, with unresolved D. The ends were cut back, 7 bases at V and 4 bases at J, with 10 bases in the middle. Germline V gives CDR1 MNHEY, CDR2 SVGEGT. The CDR3 extends over 12 amino acids.

This clonotype was recorded many times. CDR3 DNA sequence: TGTGCCAGCAGCCCCCGGACAGGGGGAACTGAGCAGTTCTTC. Protein sequence: CASSPRTGGTEQFF. The V and J genes are TRBV14 and TRBJ2-1, with 10 bases identical to TRBD1. Germline V gene lookup returns CDR1 SGHDN and CDR2 FVKESK. The CDR3 has 14 amino acids. Trimming cost V 4 bases and J 9 bases; bases outside gene matches: 6.

This clonotype was detected many times. V gene TRBV18 combines with J gene TRBJ1-1, with unresolved D. The CDR3 totals 12 residues. Trimming left V 1 base short and J 7 bases short, with 7 bases between. Germline values: CDR1 KGHSH, CDR2 LQKENI. CDR3 in DNA: TGTGCCAGCTCACCACAGTGGTATGAAGCTTTCTTT. The encoded protein is CASSPQWYEAFF. The complete variable domain, with remaining parts taken from reference TRBV18 and TRBJ1-1, reads NAGVMQNPRHLVRRRGQEARLRCSPMKGHSHVYWYRQLPEEGLKFMVYLQKENIIDESGMPKERFSAEFPKEGPSILRIQQVVRGDSAAYFCASSPQWYEAFFGQGTRLTVV.

The table lists this clonotype with a few counts. The rearrangement links TRBV5-1 to TRBJ2-7; 11 nucleotides align to TRBD1. The junction had 8 bases not matched to a gene; V was cut back by 4 bases and J by 2 bases. Germline CDR1 reads SGHRS; CDR2 reads YFSETQ. There are 16 residues in the CDR3. Here the CDR3 DNA reads TGCGCCAGCAGCCCGAGGGGGACAGGGGGTACCTACGAGCAGTACTTC. Translated, it gives CASSPRGTGGTYEQYF.

This clonotype showed up just a few times. The rearrangement links TRBV3-1 to TRBJ1-6, with 10 nucleotides matching TRBD1. Unmatched junction bases numbered 4, after V lost 1 base and J lost 7 bases. Germline V gene lookup returns CDR1 LGHDT and CDR2 YNNKEL (reference sequence). CDR3 size: 16 residues. CDR3 amino acids: CASSQGTGGWNSPLHF. The CDR3, as DNA: TGTGCCAGCAGCCAAGGGACAGGGGGTTGGAATTCACCCCTCCACTTT.

This clonotype was recorded a few times. The rearrangement uses TRBV5-6 and TRBJ2-1; D is undetermined. V was trimmed by 4 bases and J by 1 base, leaving 12 bases between them. Germline V gives CDR1 SGHDT, CDR2 YYEEEE. CDR3 length: 15 residues. The CDR3 nucleotides are TGTGCCAGCAGCCTTACAGCAAATTCCTACAATGAGCAGTTCTTC. Residues: CASSLTANSYNEQFF. The whole variable domain, remainder taken from reference TRBV5-6 and TRBJ2-1, is DAGVTQSPTHLIKTRGQQVTLRCSPKSGHDTVSWYQQALGQGPQFIFQYYEEEERQRGNFPDRFSGHQFPNYSSELNVNALLLGDSALYLCASSLTANSYNEQFFGPGTRLTVL.

This clonotype showed up many times. CDR3 in amino acids: CATSVLAGGADTQYF. The DNA of the CDR3 is TGTGCCACCAGTGTCCTAGCGGGCGGCGCAGATACGCAGTATTTT. V gene TRBV24-1 combines with J gene TRBJ2-3; 8 bases fit TRBD2. The J segment lost 4 bases and the V segment lost 5 bases, leaving 7 bases of the junction unmatched. The CDR3 is 15 residues long. Looked up from germline, CDR1 is KGHDR and CDR2 is SFDVKD.